The 2 T cell receptor beta chains listed next were all sequenced from one sample in a study of cytomegalovirus exposure and HLA in healthy donors. Researchers ran the PCR with 60 Vbeta and 13 Jbeta primers. Profiled with immunoSEQ multiplex PCR; TCRdb holds only in-frame clones, not every one. The repertoire holds approximately 78,000 clones, with 65% to 70% as singletons. Sequenced input: PBMCs. The receptors derive from a middle-aged man in good health and CMV-seropositive.

V and J are TRBV14 and TRBJ1-1, with D possibly matching TRBD1 (5 bases). CDR1 and CDR2 from the germline V gene are SGHDN and FVKESK. The CDR3 is 16 residues long. V lost 4 bases and J lost 4, with 19 bases in between. CDR3 residues: CASSRRGATGSTEAFF. The CDR3, as DNA: TGTGCCAGCAGCCGCCGCGGGGCGACTGGGAGCACTGAAGCTTTCTTT.

The gene calls are TRBV30 and TRBJ2-5; 11 bases match TRBD2. The CDR3 runs 13 residues. V lost 1 base and J lost 5; bases outside the gene matches: 0. Germline CDR1 is GTSNPN and CDR2 is SVGIG (reference sequence). The CDR3 DNA reads as TGTGCCTGGAGTGGGACTAGCGGGGAGACCCAGTACTTC. This gives the protein CAWSGTSGETQYF.